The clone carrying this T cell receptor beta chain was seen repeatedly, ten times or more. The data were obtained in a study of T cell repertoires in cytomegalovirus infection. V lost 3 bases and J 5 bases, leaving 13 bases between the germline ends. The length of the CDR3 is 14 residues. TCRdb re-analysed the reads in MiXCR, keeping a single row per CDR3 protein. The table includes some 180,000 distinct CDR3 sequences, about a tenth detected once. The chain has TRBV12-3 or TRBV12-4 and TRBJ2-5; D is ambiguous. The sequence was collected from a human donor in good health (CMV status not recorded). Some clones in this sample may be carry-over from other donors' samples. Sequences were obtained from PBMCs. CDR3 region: CASSFWNGWETQYF. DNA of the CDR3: TGTGCCAGCAGTTTTTGGAATGGATGGGAGACCCAGTACTTC.